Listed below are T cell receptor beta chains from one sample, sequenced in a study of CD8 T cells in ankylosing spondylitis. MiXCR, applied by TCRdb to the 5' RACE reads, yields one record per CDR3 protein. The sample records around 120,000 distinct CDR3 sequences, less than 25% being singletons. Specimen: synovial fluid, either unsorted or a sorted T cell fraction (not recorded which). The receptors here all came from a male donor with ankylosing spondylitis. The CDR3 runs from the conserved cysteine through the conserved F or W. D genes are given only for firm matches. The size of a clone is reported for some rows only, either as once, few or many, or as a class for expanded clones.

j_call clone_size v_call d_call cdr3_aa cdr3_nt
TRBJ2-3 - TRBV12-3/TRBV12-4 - CASSLYPVGAGTDTQYF TGTGCCAGCAGTTTGTATCCGGTGGGCGCTGGCACAGATACGCAGTATTTT
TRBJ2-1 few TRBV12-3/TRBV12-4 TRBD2 CASSFNRPGLVYAEQFF TGTGCCAGCAGTTTTAACCGACCGGGACTAGTGTATGCTGAGCAGTTCTTC
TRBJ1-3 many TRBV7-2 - CASSPDSRTGNTIYF TGTGCCAGCAGCCCGGACAGCAGAACTGGAAACACCATATATTTT
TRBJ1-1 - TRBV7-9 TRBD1 CASSLQGGFEAFF TGTGCCAGCAGCTTACAAGGGGGCTTTGAAGCTTTCTTT
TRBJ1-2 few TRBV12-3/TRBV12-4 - CASSQTGSGGYGYTF TGTGCCAGCAGCCAAACAGGGAGCGGGGGCTATGGCTACACCTTC
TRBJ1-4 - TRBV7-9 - CASSLDRFNEKLFF TGTGCCAGCAGCTTAGACAGGTTTAATGAAAAACTGTTTTTT
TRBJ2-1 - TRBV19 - CASSSLGALNEQFF TGTGCCAGTAGTTCGCTCGGGGCCCTGAATGAGCAGTTCTTC
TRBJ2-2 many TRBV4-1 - CASSRSYNTGELFF TGCGCCAGCAGCCGGAGCTACAACACCGGGGAGCTGTTTTTT
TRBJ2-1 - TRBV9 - CASSPRDLGGQFF TGTGCCAGCAGCCCGAGGGACTTAGGAGGGCAGTTCTTC
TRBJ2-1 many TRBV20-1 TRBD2 CSAREASGASYNEQFF TGCAGTGCTAGAGAAGCTAGCGGGGCCTCCTACAATGAGCAGTTCTTC
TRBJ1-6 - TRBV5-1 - CASSSGGNSYNSPLHF TGCGCCAGCAGCTCGGGGGGAAACTCCTATAATTCACCCCTCCACTTT
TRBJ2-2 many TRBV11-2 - CASTRDQSSGELFF TGTGCCAGCACCCGGGATCAGTCATCCGGGGAGCTGTTTTTT
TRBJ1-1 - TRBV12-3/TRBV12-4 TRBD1 CASRGQGDAFF TGTGCCAGCAGAGGACAGGGGGATGCTTTCTTT
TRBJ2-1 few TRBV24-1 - CATSDFRGLKNNEQFF TGTGCCACCAGTGATTTTCGGGGACTGAAAAACAATGAGCAGTTCTTC
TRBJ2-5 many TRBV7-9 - CATNTLGASQETQYF TGTGCCACCAATACCCTCGGGGCAAGCCAAGAGACCCAGTACTTC
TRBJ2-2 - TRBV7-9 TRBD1 CASTTDRGRTGELFF TGTGCCAGCACCACGGACAGGGGGCGCACCGGGGAGCTGTTTTTT
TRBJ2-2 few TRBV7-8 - CASSRTGSGELFF TGTGCCAGCAGCCGAACAGGGTCGGGGGAGCTGTTTTTT
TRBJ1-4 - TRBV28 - CASSLPMGTGTEKLFFF -
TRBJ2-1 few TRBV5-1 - CASSLEGGEQFF TGCGCCAGCAGCTTGGAGGGCGGTGAGCAGTTCTTC
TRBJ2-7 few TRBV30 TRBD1 CAWSALGGGFGNEQYF TGTGCCTGGAGTGCCCTAGGGGGCGGATTTGGGAACGAGCAGTACTTC
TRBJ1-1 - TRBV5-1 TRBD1 CASSLEYRGLSDTEAFF TGCGCCAGCAGCTTGGAGTACAGGGGGCTGAGCGACACTGAAGCTTTCTTT
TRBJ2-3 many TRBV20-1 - CSATTRSGDPSTDTQYF TGCAGTGCCACCACCCGGTCGGGGGATCCTAGCACAGATACGCAGTATTTT
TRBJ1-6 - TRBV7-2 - CASSLSTGNSPLHF TGTGCCAGCAGCTTAAGTACAGGCAATTCACCCCTCCACTTT
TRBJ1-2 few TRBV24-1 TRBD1 CATSGNRGSGYGYTF TGTGCCACCAGTGGTAACAGGGGCTCGGGCTATGGCTACACCTTC
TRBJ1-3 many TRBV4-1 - CASTAVGSGNTIYF TGCGCCAGCACCGCGGTGGGGTCTGGAAACACCATATATTTT
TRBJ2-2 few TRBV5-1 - CASSLATLGNTGELFF TGCGCCAGCAGCTTGGCCACCCTTGGGAACACCGGGGAGCTGTTTTTT
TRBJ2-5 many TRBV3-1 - CASSQNPSQGVQETQYF TGTGCCAGCAGCCAAAACCCCAGCCAAGGGGTACAAGAGACCCAGTACTTC